Sequencing of this TCR beta chain was carried out in a study of CD8 T cells in ankylosing spondylitis. Study-wide findings and caveats: Disease-linked clones were found to be CD8+ and relatively rare in peripheral blood.

Quantitative 5'-RACE with molecular barcodes generated TCR beta libraries. Using its own MiXCR run on the 5' RACE reads, TCRdb lists one record per CDR3 protein. The repertoire includes about 130,000 distinct CDR3 sequences, around 13% of them detected once, and approximately 3.1% sits in the top ten. The sample holds a few counts of this clonotype. The antigen remains undetermined. This CDR3 spans 11 amino acids. The germline CDR1 and CDR2 sequences are DFQATT and SNEGSKA (reference sequence). Trimming removed 6 bases at V and 6 bases at J, with 11 bases between. The TCR sequence derives from a female donor with ankylosing spondylitis or in good health (not recorded which). The rearrangement uses TRBV20-1 and TRBJ1-2; D not resolved. Material for sequencing was blood, either unsorted or a sorted T cell fraction (not recorded which). CDR3 loop: CSAISANGYTF. The CDR3 coding sequence is TGCAGTGCCATCTCCGCTAATGGCTACACCTTC.